This TCR beta chain was recovered during a study of control samples from healthy donors and cancer patients. TCRdb keeps only in-frame clones here, not all; method: immunoSEQ multiplex PCR. The sample has 73,000 or so clones, roughly 87% seen once. The CDR3 is made up of 16 amino acids. CDR1 is SEHNR and CDR2 is FQNEAQ in the germline V gene (reference sequence). V was clipped by 1 base and J by 5 bases; unmatched bases: 7. The chain links TRBV7-9 to TRBJ2-1, with 8 bases matching TRBD2. This clonotype was obtained from a woman aged 45 to 65 in good health. The specimen was blood. The CDR3 is CASSLGVAGTDNEQFF. DNA for the CDR3: TGTGCCAGCAGCTTAGGAGTAGCGGGGACCGACAATGAGCAGTTCTTC. Full variable domain (remainder filled in from reference TRBV7-9 and TRBJ2-1): DTGVSQNPRHKITKRGQNVTFRCDPISEHNRLYWYRQTLGQGPEFLTYFQNEAQLEKSRLLSDRFSAERPKGSFSTLEIQRTEQGDSAMYLCASSLGVAGTDNEQFFGPGTRLTVL.